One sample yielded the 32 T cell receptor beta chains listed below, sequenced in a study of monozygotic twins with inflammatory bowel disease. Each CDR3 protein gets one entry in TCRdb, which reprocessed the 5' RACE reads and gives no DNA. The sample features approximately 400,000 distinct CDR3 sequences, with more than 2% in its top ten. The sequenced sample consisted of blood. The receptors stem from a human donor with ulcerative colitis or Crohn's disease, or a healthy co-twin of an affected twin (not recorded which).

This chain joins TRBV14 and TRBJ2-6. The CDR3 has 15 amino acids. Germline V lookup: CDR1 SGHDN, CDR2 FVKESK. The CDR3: CASSQDLPGANVLTF. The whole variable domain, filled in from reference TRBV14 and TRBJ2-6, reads EAGVTQFPSHSVIEKGQTVTLRCDPISGHDNLYWYRRVMGKEIKFLLHFVKESKQDESGMPNNRFLAERTGGTYSTLKVQPAELEDSGVYFCASSQDLPGANVLTFGAGSRLTVL.

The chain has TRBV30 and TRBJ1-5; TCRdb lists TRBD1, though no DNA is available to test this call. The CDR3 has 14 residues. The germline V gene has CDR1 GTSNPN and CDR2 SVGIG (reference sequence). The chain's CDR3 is CAWNPGNSNQPQHF.

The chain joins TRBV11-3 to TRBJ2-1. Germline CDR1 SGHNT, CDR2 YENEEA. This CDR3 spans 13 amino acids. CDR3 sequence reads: CASSFGPNNEQFF.

The CDR3 spells CASSQWFSGRADNEQFF. The V call is TRBV4-1, the J call TRBJ2-1; TCRdb's assignment of TRBD2 cannot be checked, as there is no DNA. Germline values: CDR1 MGHRA, CDR2 YSYEKL. The CDR3 totals 17 residues.

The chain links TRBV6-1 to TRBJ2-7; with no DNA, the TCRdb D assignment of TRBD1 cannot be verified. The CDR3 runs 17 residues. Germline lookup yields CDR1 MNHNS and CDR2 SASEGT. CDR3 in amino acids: CASSDGIGGLRVYEQYF.

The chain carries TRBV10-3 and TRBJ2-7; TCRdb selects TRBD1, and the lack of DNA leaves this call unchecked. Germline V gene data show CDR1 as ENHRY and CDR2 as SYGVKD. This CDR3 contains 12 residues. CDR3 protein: CAISDRGYEQYF.

The CDR3 loop is CATSGLTGTGTYEQYF. The J gene is TRBJ2-7, the V gene TRBV24-1; absent DNA, TCRdb's TRBD1 call cannot be checked. CDR3 length equals 16 residues. Germline V lookup: CDR1 KGHDR, CDR2 SFDVKD.

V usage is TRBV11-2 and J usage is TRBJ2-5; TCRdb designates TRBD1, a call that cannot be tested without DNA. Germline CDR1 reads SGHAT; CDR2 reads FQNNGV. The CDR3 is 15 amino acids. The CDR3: CASSFAGDNPETQYF.

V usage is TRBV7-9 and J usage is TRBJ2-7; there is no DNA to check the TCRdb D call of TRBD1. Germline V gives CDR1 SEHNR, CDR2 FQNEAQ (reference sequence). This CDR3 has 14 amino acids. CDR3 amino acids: CASSLRAGGNEQYF.

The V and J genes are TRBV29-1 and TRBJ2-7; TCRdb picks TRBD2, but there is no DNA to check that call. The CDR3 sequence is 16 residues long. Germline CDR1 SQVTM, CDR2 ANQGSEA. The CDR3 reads CSVGLAGGPTSYEQYF.

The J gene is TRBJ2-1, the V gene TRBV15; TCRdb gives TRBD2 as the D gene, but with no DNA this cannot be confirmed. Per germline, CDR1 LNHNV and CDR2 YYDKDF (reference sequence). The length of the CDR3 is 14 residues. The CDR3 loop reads CATSTAGKRDEQFF.

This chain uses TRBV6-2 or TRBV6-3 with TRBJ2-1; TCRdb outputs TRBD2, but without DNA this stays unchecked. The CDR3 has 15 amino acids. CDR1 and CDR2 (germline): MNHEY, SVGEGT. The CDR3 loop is CASTLSSGPPHEQFF.

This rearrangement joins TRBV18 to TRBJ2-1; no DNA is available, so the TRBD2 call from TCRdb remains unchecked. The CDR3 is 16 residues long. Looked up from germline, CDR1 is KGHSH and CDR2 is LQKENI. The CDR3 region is CASSPLSGLSYNEQFF.

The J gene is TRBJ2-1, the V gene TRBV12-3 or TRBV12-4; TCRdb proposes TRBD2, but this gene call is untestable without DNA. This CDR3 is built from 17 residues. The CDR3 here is CASSYERERGLGNEQFF.

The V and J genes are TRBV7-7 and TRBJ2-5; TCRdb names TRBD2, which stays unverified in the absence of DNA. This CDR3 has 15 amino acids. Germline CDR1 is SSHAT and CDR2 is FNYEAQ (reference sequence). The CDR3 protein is CASSLTGGRGETQYF.

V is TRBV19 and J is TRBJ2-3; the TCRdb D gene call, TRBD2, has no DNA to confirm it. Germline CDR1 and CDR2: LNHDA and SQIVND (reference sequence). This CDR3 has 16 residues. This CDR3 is CASSRLAGALTDTQYF.

The CDR3 sequence: CASSLGVEYNEQFF. The J gene is TRBJ2-1, the V gene TRBV7-2. The CDR3 runs 14 residues. Germline assignment: CDR1 SGHTA and CDR2 FQGNSA.

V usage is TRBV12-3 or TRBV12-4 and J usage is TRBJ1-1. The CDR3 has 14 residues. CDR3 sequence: CASSFEGFRTEAFF.

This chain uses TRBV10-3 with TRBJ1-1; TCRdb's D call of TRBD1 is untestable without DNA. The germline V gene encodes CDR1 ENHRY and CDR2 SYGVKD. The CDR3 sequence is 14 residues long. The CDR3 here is CAISGTGGETEAFF.

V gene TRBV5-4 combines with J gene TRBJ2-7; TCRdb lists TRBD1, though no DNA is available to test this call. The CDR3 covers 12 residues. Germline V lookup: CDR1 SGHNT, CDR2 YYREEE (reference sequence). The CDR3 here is CASSRDRYEQYF.

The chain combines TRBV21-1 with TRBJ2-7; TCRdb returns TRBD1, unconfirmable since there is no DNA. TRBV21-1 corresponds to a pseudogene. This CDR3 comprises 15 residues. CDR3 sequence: CASSRRTLASYEQYF.

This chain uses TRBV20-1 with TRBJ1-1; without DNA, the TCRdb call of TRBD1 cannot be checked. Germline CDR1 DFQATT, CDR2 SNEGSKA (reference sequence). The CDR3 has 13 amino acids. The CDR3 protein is CSALPPGGTEAFF.

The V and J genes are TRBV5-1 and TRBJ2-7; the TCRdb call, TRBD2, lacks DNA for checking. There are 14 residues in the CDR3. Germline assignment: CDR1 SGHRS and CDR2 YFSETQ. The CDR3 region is CASSLGGRAGEQYF.

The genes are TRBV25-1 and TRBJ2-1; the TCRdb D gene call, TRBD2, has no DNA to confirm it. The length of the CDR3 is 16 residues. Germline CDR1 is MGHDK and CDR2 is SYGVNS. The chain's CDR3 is CASSELGTSGYNEQFF.

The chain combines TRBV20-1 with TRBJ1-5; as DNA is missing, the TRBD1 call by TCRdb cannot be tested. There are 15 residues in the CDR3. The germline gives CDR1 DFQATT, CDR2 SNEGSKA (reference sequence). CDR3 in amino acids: CSARDPGGSNQPQHF.

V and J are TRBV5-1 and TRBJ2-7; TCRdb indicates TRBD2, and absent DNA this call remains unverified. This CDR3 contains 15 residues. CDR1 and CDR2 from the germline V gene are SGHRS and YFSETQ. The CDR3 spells CASSRTGTDSYEQYF.

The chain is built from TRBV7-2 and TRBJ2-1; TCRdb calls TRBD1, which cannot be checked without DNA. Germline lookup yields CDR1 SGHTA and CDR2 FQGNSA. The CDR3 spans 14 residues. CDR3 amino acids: CASSLERGYNEQFF. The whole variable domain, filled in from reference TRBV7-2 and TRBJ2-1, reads GAGVSQSPSNKVTEKGKDVELRCDPISGHTALYWYRQSLGQGLEFLIYFQGNSAPDKSGLPSDRFSAERTGGSVSTLTIQRTQQEDSAVYLCASSLERGYNEQFFGPGTRLTVL.

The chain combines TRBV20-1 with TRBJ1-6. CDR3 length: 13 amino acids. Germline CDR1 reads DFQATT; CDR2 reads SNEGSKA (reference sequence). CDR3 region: CSARADNNSPLHF.

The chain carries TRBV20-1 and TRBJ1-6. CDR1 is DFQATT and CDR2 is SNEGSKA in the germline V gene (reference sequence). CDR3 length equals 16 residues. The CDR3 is CSASLGRSSYNSPLHF.

The CDR3 sequence: CASSLDTPSSYNEQFF. J is TRBJ2-1 and V is TRBV7-9. The CDR3 covers 16 residues. Looked up from germline, CDR1 is SEHNR and CDR2 is FQNEAQ (reference sequence).

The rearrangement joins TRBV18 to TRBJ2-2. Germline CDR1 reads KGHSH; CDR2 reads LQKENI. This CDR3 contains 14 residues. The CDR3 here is CASSPSFSTGELFF.

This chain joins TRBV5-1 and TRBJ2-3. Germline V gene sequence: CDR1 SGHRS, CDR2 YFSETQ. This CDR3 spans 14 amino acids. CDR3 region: CASSSATATDTQYF.